The next 13 T cell receptor beta chains were all read from a single sample in a study of control samples from healthy donors and cancer patients. The protocol was immunoSEQ multiplex PCR, while the TCRdb copy is restricted to in-frame clones and leaves out a portion. The repertoire holds about 80,000 clones, with 91% as singletons. Sequencing used blood. The receptors come from a man between 50 and 59 years old in good health.

The sample holds one count of this clone. The chain couples TRBV10-2 to TRBJ2-1, with 8 nucleotides matching TRBD2. The CDR3 runs 16 residues. Trimming removed 6 bases from V and 4 bases from J; junction bases left unmatched: 11. CDR1 is WSHSY and CDR2 is SAAADI in the germline V gene. CDR3 nucleotide sequence: TGCGCCAGCAGGGGGCTGCAGGCGGGGGGATACAATGAGCAGTTCTTC. It is translated as CASRGLQAGGYNEQFF.

V gene TRBV14 combines with J gene TRBJ1-2; the D is unclear. Germline loops: CDR1 SGHDN, CDR2 FVKESK. CDR3 length: 13 amino acids. V lost 4 bases to trimming and J lost 5 bases, with 11 bases between them. The CDR3 DNA follows: TGTGCCAGCAGCCGAACGGACGGATATGGCTACACCTTC. Translating it yields CASSRTDGYGYTF.

The V gene is TRBV6-6, the J gene TRBJ2-5; the match to TRBD1 covers 7 bases. J was trimmed by 5 bases and V by 7 bases; bases with no gene match: 7. CDR3 length: 13 residues. CDR1 is MNHNY and CDR2 is SVGAGI in the germline V gene (reference sequence). The CDR3 DNA follows: TGTGCCAGCACCCCACAGGGGAAGGAGACCCAGTACTTC. Protein: CASTPQGKETQYF.

The V and J genes are TRBV9 and TRBJ1-3, with D hard to call. CDR1 is SGDLS, CDR2 YYNGEE, per germline. The CDR3 contains 14 residues. V was trimmed by 4 bases and J by 4 bases, leaving 12 bases between them. In nucleotides, the CDR3 is TGTGCCAGCAGCTCCTCCCTGCAGGGAAACACCATATATTTT. This encodes CASSSSLQGNTIYF.

The rearrangement links TRBV9 to TRBJ1-3; 10 nucleotides align to TRBD1. CDR1 and CDR2 from the germline V gene are SGDLS and YYNGEE. J was trimmed by 4 bases and V by 4 bases; bases with no gene match: 2. The CDR3 is made up of 14 amino acids. The CDR3 region is CASSRDRGGNTIYF. CDR3 in DNA: TGTGCCAGCAGCCGGGACAGGGGAGGAAACACCATATATTTT.

The V and J genes are TRBV18 and TRBJ1-5, with D possibly matching TRBD1 (6 bases). Germline CDR1 KGHSH, CDR2 LQKENI. V was cut by 1 base and J by 5 bases, with 12 bases left in between. The CDR3 contains 15 residues. The CDR3 here is CASSPHTGSDQPQHF. The CDR3 nucleotides are TGTGCCAGCTCACCACATACAGGGTCGGATCAGCCCCAGCATTTT.

The chain has TRBV27 and TRBJ1-4; TRBD1 agrees at 10 bases. Trimming removed 4 bases from V and 11 bases from J; junction bases left unmatched: 13. The CDR3 consists of 16 residues. Germline V gene data show CDR1 as MNHEY and CDR2 as SMNVEV (reference sequence). The CDR3 reads CASSSHRGTGANKLFF. Written as DNA, the CDR3 is TGTGCCAGCAGTTCTCACCGAGGGACAGGGGCGAATAAACTGTTTTTT.

This clone turned up a few times. The identical CDR3 is also encoded by other nucleotide sequences in the sample. The chain uses TRBV3-1 (or the pseudogene TRBV3-2) and TRBJ1-3, with D unclear. Germline assignment: CDR1 LGHDT and CDR2 YNNKEL (reference sequence). V was pared by 0 bases and J by 4 bases, with 7 bases between. The CDR3 loop spans 14 amino acids. The CDR3: CASSQEGLGNTIYF. The CDR3 region has the DNA TGTGCCAGCAGCCAAGAAGGGTTGGGAAACACCATATATTTT.

The V gene is TRBV4-3, the J gene TRBJ2-2, with D maybe TRBD2 (7 bases). V lost 0 bases and J 5 bases, leaving 13 bases between the germline ends. Per the germline V gene, CDR1 is LGHNA and CDR2 is YSLEER. CDR3 length equals 16 residues. The CDR3 DNA is TGCGCCAGCAGCCAAGACGGGGGGCCGGGGACCGGGGAGCTGTTTTTT. Its protein product is CASSQDGGPGTGELFF.

The chain combines TRBV19 with TRBJ1-2; D unclear. Germline CDR1 and CDR2: LNHDA and SQIVND (reference sequence). V was cut by 1 base and J by 4 bases, with 4 bases left in between. The CDR3 totals 12 residues. Written as DNA, the CDR3 is TGTGCCAGTAGTATAGCGAGCTATGGCTACACCTTC. It encodes CASSIASYGYTF.

V gene TRBV5-1 combines with J gene TRBJ1-1; no firm D call. Germline loops: CDR1 SGHRS, CDR2 YFSETQ. The CDR3 runs to 13 residues. Trimming stripped 5 bases from V and 1 base from J, with 9 bases between. The CDR3 nucleotides are TGCGCCAGCAGTTTACGGGAGAACACTGAAGCTTTCTTT. Encoded protein: CASSLRENTEAFF.

The chain employs TRBV2 and TRBJ2-5; 7 positions match TRBD1. The ends lost 8 bases at V and 5 bases at J; junction bases unmatched: 11. The CDR3 runs 14 residues. In germline, CDR1 is SNHLY, CDR2 FYNNEI. The CDR3 protein is CASGKGAGWETQYF. The CDR3, as DNA: TGTGCCAGCGGGAAGGGGGCAGGGTGGGAGACCCAGTACTTC.

V usage is TRBV3-1 (or the pseudogene TRBV3-2) and J usage is TRBJ1-2, with D possibly TRBD1 on 6 matching bases. Germline V lookup: CDR1 LGHDT, CDR2 YNNKEL (reference sequence). The CDR3 runs 14 residues. With 8 bases removed from V and 4 bases from J, the gap between germline ends came to 17 bases. The DNA for the CDR3 is TGTGCCAGCGCGGGGGGCCTTGGGCGCTATGGCTACACCTTC. Translation: CASAGGLGRYGYTF.